This T cell receptor beta chain comes out of a study of blood T cells in healthy people across ages. The V gene end was trimmed by 1 base and the J gene end by 6 bases; junction bases not matched to a gene: 6. The CDR3 is 15 amino acids. Germline loops: CDR1 DFQATT, CDR2 SNEGSKA (reference sequence). The authors drew around 9.3 milliliters of peripheral blood from each donor. Every sample had a minimum of 6.5 million PBMCs isolated. Per sample, at least 5 micrograms of total RNA were extracted. Through a sample-barcoded 5' primer and a J-beta primer mix, a second PCR was run for 7 to 11 cycles. Per-sample output comprised a minimum of 2.5 million paired-end reads containing CDR3. One entry per CDR3 protein, called by TCRdb with MiXCR from the 5' RACE reads. The table has roughly 1.9 million distinct CDR3 sequences, about two fifths seen once; the top ten hold roughly 23%.

What was sequenced was blood. The source of this sequence is a human donor in good health. The J gene is TRBJ2-1, the V gene TRBV20-1; 10 bases match TRBD1. CDR3 nucleotides: TGCAGTGCTAGAGGACAGGGGGCAAGGATCAATGAGCAGTTCTTC. Amino acids: CSARGQGARINEQFF.